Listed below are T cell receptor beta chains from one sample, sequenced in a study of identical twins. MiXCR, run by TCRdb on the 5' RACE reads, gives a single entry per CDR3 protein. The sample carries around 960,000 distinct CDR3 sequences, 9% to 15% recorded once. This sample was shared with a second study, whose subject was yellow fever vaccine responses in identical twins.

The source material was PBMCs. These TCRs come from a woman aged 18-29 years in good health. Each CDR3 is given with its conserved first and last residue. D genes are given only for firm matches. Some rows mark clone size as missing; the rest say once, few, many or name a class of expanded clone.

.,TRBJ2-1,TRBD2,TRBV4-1,TGCGCCAGCAGCCGACTAGCGGGAGTTGGCAATGAGCAGTTCTTC,CASSRLAGVGNEQFF
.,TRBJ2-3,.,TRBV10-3,TGTGCCATCAGTGATCAGAGGGGGGATACGCAGTATTTT,CAISDQRGDTQYF
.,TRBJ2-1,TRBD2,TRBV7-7,TGTGCCAGCAGCCCCGAGGCTAGCGGGGGGGGTGGTGAGCAGTTCTTC,CASSPEASGGGGEQFF
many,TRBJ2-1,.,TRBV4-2,TGTGCCAGCAGCCAAGCGTTCCACAATGAGCAGTTCTTC,CASSQAFHNEQFF
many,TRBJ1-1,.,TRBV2,TGTGCCAGCAGACGGGGAGTGACTGAAGCTTTCTTT,CASRRGVTEAFF
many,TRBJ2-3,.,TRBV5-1,TGCGCCAGCAGCTTCCGGGACCCCCGCACAGATACGCAGTATTTT,CASSFRDPRTDTQYF
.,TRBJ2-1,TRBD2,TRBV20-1,TGCAGTGCTAGGCGCCCCGGACTAGCGGGCTCCTACAATGAGCAGTTCTTC,CSARRPGLAGSYNEQFF
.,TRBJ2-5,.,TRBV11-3,TGTGCCAGCAGCTCCTTACTCTTATCCGACCAAGAGACCCAGTACTTC,CASSSLLLSDQETQYF
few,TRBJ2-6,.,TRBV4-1,TGCGCCAGCGGTCTGTTAGGTGCTGGGGCCAACGTCCTGACTTTC,CASGLLGAGANVLTF
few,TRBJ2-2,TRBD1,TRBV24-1,TGTGCCACCAGTCAAGGGGGCTCCAACACCGGGGAGCTGTTTTTT,CATSQGGSNTGELFF